This T cell receptor (beta chain) is drawn from a study of OX40 agonist ivuxolimab in advanced cancers. Study summary: Dose-escalation patients were diagnosed with hepatocellular carcinoma, melanoma, renal cell cancer or head and neck cancer. Age averaged around 58 years (range 23 to 79), and around 87% were male.

Clones were read by immunoSEQ multiplex PCR, and TCRdb kept only the in-frame ones, dropping some. This sample has tens of thousands of clones, with around 82% found just once. Whole-study results and caveats: Clonal expansion among partial responders at 0.1-3.0 mg/kg ranked near the lowest.

Comment on this clone: The target antigen is unknown. Different DNA sequences within this sample yield the same CDR3.

The receptor was derived from an adult with an advanced solid tumor such as melanoma, head and neck, liver or kidney cancer. This specimen was CD4+ or CD8+ T cells sorted from blood, taken in a trial of the OX40 agonist ivuxolimab.

The CDR3: CASSPGTGNTEAFF. CDR3 coding DNA: TGCGCCAGCAGCCCAGGGACAGGGAACACTGAAGCTTTCTTT. The J gene is TRBJ1-1, the V gene TRBV5-1, with 8 bases matching TRBD1. Germline assignment: CDR1 SGHRS and CDR2 YFSETQ. This CDR3 has 14 residues. The ends lost 4 bases at V and 1 base at J; junction bases unmatched: 3.